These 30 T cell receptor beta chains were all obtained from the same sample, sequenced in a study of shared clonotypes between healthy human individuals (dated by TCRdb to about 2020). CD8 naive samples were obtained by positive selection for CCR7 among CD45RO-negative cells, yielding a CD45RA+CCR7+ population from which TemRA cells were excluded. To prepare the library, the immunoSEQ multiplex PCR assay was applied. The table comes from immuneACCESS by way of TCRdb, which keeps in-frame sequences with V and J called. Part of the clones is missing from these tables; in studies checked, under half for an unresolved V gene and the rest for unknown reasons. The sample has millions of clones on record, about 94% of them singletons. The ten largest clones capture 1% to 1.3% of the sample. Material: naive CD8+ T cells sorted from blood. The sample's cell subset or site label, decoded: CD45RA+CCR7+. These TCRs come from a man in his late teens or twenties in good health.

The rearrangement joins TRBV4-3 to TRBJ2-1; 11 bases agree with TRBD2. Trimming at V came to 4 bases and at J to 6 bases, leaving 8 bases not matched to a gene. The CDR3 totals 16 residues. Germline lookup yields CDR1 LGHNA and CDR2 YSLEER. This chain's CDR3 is CASSLLTLAGANEQFF. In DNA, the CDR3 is TGCGCCAGCAGCCTACTAACACTAGCGGGAGCCAATGAGCAGTTCTTC.

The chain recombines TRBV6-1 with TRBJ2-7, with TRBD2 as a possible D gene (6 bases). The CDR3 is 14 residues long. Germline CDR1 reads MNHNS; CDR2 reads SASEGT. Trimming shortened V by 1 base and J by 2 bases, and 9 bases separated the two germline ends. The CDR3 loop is CASSEVRETYEQYF. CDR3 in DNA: TGTGCCAGCAGTGAAGTCCGGGAGACCTACGAGCAGTACTTC.

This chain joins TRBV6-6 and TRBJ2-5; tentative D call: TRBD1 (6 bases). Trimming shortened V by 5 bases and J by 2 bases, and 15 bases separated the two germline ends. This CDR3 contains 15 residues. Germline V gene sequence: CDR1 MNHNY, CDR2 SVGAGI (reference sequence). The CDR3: CASSQGTLPQETQYF. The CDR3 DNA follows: TGTGCCAGCAGTCAGGGGACACTACCTCAAGAGACCCAGTACTTC.

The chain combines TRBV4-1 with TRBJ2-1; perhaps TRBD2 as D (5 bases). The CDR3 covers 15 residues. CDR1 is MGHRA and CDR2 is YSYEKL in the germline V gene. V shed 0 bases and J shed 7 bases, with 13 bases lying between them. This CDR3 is CASSQEGLLGNEQFF. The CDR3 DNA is TGCGCCAGCAGCCAAGAAGGACTCTTGGGGAATGAGCAGTTCTTC.

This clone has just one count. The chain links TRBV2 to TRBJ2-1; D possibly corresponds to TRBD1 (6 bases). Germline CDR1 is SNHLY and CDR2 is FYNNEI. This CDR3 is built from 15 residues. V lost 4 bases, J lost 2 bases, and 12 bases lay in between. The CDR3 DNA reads TGTGCCAGCAGTGGAGAGACAGGACCCTACAATGAGCAGTTCTTC. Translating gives CASSGETGPYNEQFF. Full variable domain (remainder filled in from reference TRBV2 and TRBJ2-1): EPEVTQTPSHQVTQMGQEVILRCVPISNHLYFYWYRQILGQKVEFLVSFYNNEISEKSEIFDDQFSVERPDGSNFTLKIRSTKLEDSAMYFCASSGETGPYNEQFFGPGTRLTVL.

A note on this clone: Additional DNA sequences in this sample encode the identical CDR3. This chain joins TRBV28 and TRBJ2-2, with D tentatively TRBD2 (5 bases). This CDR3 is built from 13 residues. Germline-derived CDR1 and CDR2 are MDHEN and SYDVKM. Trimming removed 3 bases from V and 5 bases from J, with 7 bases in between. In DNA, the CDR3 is TGTGCCAGCAGTTTTAGGAGGACCGGGGAGCTGTTTTTT. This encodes CASSFRRTGELFF.

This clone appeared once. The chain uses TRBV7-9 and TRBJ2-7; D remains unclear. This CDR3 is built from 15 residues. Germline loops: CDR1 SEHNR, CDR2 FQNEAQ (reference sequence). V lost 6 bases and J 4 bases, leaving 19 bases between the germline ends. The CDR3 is CASSPVAGPLYEQYF. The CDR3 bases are TGTGCCAGCAGTCCTGTTGCAGGACCCCTTTACGAGCAGTACTTC.

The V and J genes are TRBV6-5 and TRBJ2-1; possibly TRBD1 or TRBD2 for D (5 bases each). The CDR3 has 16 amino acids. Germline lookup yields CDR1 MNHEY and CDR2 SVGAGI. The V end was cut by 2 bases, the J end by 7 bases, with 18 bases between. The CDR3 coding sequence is TGTGCCAGCAGTTACACCGATACGGGGCCGGCGAATGAGCAGTTCTTC. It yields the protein CASSYTDTGPANEQFF.

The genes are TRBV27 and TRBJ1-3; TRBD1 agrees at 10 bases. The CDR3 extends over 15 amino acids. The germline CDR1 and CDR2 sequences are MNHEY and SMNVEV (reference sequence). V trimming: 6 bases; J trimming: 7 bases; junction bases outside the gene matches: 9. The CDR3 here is CASRESGTGANTIYF. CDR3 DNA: TGTGCCAGCAGAGAATCAGGGACAGGGGCCAACACCATATATTTT.

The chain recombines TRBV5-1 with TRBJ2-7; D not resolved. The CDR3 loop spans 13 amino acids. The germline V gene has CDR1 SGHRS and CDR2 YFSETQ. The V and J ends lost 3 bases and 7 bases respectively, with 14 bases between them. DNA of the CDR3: TGCGCCAGCAGCTGGTACGGAGAATCTGAGCAGTACTTC. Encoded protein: CASSWYGESEQYF.

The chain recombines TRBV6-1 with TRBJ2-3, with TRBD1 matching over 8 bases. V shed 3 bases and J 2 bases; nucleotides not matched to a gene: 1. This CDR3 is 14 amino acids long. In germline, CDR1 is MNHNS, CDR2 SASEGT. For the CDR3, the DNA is TGTGCCAGCAGTGATCAGGGGGCCACAGATACGCAGTATTTT. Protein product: CASSDQGATDTQYF.

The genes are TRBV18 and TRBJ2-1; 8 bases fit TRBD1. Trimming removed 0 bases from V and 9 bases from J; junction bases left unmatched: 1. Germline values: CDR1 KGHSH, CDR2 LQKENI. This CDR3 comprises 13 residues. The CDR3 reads CASSPPDRVEQFF. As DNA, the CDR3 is TGTGCCAGCTCACCACCGGACAGGGTTGAGCAGTTCTTC.

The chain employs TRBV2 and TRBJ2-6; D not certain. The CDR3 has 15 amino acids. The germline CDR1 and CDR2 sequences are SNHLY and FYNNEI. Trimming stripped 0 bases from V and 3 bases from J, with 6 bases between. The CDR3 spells CASSEAGNGANVLTF. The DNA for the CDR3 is TGTGCCAGCAGTGAAGCGGGTAATGGGGCCAACGTCCTGACTTTC.

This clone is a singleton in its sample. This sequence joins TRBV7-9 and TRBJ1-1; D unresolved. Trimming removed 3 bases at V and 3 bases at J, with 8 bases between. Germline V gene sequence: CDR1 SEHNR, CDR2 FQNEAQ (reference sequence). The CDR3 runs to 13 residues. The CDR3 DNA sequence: TGTGCCAGCAGCTTTAGCGGGGACACTGAAGCTTTCTTT. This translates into CASSFSGDTEAFF.

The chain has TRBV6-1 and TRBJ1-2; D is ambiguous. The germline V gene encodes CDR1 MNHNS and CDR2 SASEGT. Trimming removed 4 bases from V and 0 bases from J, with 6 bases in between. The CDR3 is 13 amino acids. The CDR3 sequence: CASSGGTNYGYTF. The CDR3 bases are TGTGCCAGCAGTGGAGGAACTAACTATGGCTACACCTTC.

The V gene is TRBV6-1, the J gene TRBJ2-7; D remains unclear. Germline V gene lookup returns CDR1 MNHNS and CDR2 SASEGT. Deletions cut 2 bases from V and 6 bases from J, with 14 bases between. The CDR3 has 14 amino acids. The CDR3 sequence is CASSEYPSLGEQYF. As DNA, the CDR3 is TGTGCCAGCAGTGAATACCCCAGCCTGGGCGAGCAGTACTTC.

The CDR3 is CASSFGVVGYGYTF. For the CDR3, the DNA is TGTGCCAGCAGTTTTGGGGTGGTAGGCTATGGCTACACCTTC. The chain recombines TRBV27 with TRBJ1-2, with no clear D. Germline V gene sequence: CDR1 MNHEY, CDR2 SMNVEV (reference sequence). Trimming left V 3 bases short and J 4 bases short, with 12 bases between. The CDR3 runs 14 residues.

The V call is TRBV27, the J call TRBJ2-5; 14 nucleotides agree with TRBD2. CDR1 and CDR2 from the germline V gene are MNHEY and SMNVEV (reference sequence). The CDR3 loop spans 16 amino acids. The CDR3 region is CGWAAPGTSGRETQYF. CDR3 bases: TGTGGATGGGCCGCCCCCGGGACTAGCGGGAGAGAGACCCAGTACTTC.

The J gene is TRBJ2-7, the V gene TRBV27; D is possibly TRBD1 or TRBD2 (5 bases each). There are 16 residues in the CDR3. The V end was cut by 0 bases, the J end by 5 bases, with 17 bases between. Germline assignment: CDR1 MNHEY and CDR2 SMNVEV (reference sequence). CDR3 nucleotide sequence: TGTGCCAGCAGTTTATCGTCCGGGGCAGTCGCCCACGAGCAGTACTTC. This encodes CASSLSSGAVAHEQYF.

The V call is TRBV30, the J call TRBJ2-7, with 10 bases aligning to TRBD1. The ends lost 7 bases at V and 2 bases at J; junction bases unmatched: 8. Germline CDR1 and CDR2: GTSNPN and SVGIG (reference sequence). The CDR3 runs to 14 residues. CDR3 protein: CALESGTGAYEQYF. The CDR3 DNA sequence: TGTGCCTTGGAATCCGGGACAGGGGCCTACGAGCAGTACTTC.

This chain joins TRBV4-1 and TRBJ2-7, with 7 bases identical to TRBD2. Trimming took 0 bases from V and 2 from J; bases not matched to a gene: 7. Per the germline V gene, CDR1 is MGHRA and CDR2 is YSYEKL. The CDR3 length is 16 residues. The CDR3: CASSQESLALTYEQYF. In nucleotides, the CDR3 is TGCGCCAGCAGCCAAGAATCACTAGCGTTAACCTACGAGCAGTACTTC.

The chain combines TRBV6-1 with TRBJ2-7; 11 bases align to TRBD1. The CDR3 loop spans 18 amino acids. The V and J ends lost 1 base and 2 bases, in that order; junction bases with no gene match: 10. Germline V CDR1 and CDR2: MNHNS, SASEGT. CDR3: CASSEGWGGTGGTYEQYF. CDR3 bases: TGTGCCAGCAGTGAAGGGTGGGGAGGGACAGGGGGGACCTACGAGCAGTACTTC.

The CDR3 nucleotides read TGTGCCAGCAGCTTTGATCCGGGCGAGCAGTACTTC. Its protein is CASSFDPGEQYF. This chain joins TRBV5-8 and TRBJ2-7; D unresolved. The CDR3 consists of 12 residues. Trimming left V 2 bases short and J 6 bases short, with 9 bases between. Germline-derived CDR1 and CDR2 are SGHTS and YDEGEE.

The CDR3 DNA reads TGCAGCGTCTCCACGGCCGGGGAAGAGACCCAGTACTTC. Protein product: CSVSTAGEETQYF. The rearrangement joins TRBV29-1 to TRBJ2-5; D perhaps matches TRBD2 (5 bases). V lost 6 bases and J lost 3, with 14 bases in between. The length of the CDR3 is 13 residues. CDR1 SQVTM and CDR2 ANQGSEA come from the germline V gene.

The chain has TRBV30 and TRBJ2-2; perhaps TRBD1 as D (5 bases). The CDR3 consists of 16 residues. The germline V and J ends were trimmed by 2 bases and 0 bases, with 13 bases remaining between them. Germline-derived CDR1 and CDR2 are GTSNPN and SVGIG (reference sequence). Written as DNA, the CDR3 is TGTGCCTGGAGTTTTAAGGGGAATGCGAACACCGGGGAGCTGTTTTTT. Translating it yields CAWSFKGNANTGELFF.

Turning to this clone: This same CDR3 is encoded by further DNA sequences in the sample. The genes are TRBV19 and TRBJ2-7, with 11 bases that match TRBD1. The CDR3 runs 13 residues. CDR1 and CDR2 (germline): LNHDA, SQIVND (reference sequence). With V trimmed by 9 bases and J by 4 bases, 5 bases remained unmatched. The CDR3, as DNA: TGTGCCAGCCGGGACAGGGGGTTTTACGAGCAGTACTTC. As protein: CASRDRGFYEQYF. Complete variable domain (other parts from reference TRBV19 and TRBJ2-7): DGGITQSPKYLFRKEGQNVTLSCEQNLNHDAMYWYRQDPGQGLRLIYYSQIVNDFQKGDIAEGYSVSREKKESFPLTVTSAQKNPTAFYLCASRDRGFYEQYFGPGTRLTVT.

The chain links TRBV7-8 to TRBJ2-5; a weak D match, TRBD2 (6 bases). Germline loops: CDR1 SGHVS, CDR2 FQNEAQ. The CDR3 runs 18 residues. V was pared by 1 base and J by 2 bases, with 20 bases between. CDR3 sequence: CASSLGFAGAAGQETQYF. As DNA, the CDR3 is TGTGCCAGCAGCTTAGGGTTCGCCGGGGCGGCGGGACAAGAGACCCAGTACTTC.

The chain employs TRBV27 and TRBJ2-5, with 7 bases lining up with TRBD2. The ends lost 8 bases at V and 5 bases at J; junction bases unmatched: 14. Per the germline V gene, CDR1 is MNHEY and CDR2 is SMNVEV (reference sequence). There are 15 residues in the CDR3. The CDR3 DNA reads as TGTGCCAGCCTGGGGGGGATGACTGGTCGGGAGACCCAGTACTTC. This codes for CASLGGMTGRETQYF.

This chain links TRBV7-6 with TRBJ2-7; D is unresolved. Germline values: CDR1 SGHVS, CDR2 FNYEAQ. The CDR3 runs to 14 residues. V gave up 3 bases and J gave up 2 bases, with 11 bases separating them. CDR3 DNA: TGTGCCAGCAGCTTCTCCGACGGAACCTACGAGCAGTACTTC. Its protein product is CASSFSDGTYEQYF.

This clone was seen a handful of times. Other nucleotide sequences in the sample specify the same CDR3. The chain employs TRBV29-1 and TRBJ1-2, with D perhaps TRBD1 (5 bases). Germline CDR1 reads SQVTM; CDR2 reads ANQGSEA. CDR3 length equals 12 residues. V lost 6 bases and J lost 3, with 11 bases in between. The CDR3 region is CSVEGTDYGYTF. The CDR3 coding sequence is TGCAGCGTCGAGGGGACTGACTATGGCTACACCTTC.